The 2 T cell receptor beta chains reported below all come from one sample, sequenced in a study of blood T cell repertoires in COVID-19. The assay was immunoSEQ multiplex PCR, and TCRdb's table has in-frame clones only and misses some. The sample contains around 260,000 clones, about 90% of which appear only once. The specimen was peripheral blood. Receptors were obtained from a woman in her fifties or sixties with acute or convalescent COVID-19.

This chain uses TRBV30 with TRBJ2-1; the match to TRBD1 covers 8 bases. V lost 2 bases to trimming and J lost 7 bases; unmatched junction nucleotides: 10. Germline CDR1 is GTSNPN and CDR2 is SVGIG (reference sequence). This CDR3 has 15 residues. The CDR3 spells CAWSPGTGSLNEQFF. Written as DNA, the CDR3 is TGTGCCTGGAGTCCCGGGACAGGATCCTTAAATGAGCAGTTCTTC.

The chain employs TRBV11-2 and TRBJ2-7; 7 bases fit TRBD2. J was trimmed by 2 bases and V by 8 bases; bases with no gene match: 3. This CDR3 is built from 12 residues. Germline CDR1 reads SGHAT; CDR2 reads FQNNGV. CDR3 region: CASGAGTYEQYF. The DNA for the CDR3 is TGTGCCAGCGGAGCGGGGACCTACGAGCAGTACTTC.